This T cell receptor beta chain was sequenced during a study of identical twins. Study-wide results and caveats: Sharing of beta out-of-frame sequences by twins showed a weaker excess. Models predicted less out-of-frame TCR alpha sharing in monozygotic twins than was found. Abundant beta clonotypes from cord blood bore fewer insertions; memory repertoires lacked this pattern.

This clonotype has a count of ten or more. Its specificity is unknown. CDR1 is SEHNR, CDR2 FQNEAQ, per germline (reference sequence). The CDR3 sequence is 16 residues long. Trimming removed 4 bases from V and 0 bases from J, with 12 bases in between. A universal primer site came from template switching; cDNA carried unique molecular identifiers. MiXCR, run by TCRdb on the 5' RACE reads, gives a single entry per CDR3 protein. This sample yields a few hundred thousand distinct CDR3 sequences, of which about 8% are seen a single time; less than 4% belongs to the top ten. These data were also reused for a study on yellow fever vaccine responses in identical twins.

The specimen sequenced was CD8+ T cells sorted from blood. The TCR sequence derives from a woman aged 18 to 35 in good health. The chain recombines TRBV7-9 with TRBJ2-2; tentative D call: TRBD1 (6 bases). The CDR3 nucleotides are TGTGCCAGCAGCTCGCAGGGGCTACCGAACACCGGGGAGCTGTTTTTT. It yields the protein CASSSQGLPNTGELFF.